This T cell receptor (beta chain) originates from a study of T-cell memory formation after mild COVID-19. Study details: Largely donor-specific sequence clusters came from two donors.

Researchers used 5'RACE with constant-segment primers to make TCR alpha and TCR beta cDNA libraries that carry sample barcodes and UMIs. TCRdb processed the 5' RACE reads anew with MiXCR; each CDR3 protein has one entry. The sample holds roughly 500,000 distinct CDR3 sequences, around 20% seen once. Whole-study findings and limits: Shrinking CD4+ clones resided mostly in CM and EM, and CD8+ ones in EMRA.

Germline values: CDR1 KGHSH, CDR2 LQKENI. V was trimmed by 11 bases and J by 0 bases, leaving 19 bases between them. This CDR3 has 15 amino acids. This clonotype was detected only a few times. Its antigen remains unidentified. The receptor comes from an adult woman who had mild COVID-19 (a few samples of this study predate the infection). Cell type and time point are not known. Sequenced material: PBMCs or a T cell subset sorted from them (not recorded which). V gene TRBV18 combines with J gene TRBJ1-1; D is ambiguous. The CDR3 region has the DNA TGTGCCTCAGCTCCAGTATCCCGGATGAACACTGAAGCTTTCTTT. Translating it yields CASAPVSRMNTEAFF. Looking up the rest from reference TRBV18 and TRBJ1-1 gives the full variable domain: NAGVMQNPRHLVRRRGQEARLRCSPMKGHSHVYWYRQLPEEGLKFMVYLQKENIIDESGMPKERFSAEFPKEGPSILRIQQVVRGDSAAYFCASAPVSRMNTEAFFGQGTRLTVV.